This paragraph covers one TCR beta chain sequence. Its cognate antigen is unknown. This sample was taken from a study of regulatory dendritic cells for organ transplantation. Study results and caveats: Memory CD8+ clonal expansion seemed more limited with regulatory than mature dendritic cells. Of resting T cell subsets, memory CD8+ had the most alloreactive clonotypes. Memory CD8+ T cells were the most oligoclonal; naive cells were highly diverse.

Allogeneic regulatory or mature dendritic cells were co-cultured for 5 days with CFSE-labeled sorted T cells at 1:10. The assay was immunoSEQ multiplex PCR, and TCRdb's table has in-frame clones only and misses some. The profile shows 9,500 to 12,000 clones, roughly 90% of them singletons. The V gene lost 0 bases and the J gene lost 3 bases, with 4 bases spanning the gap. The CDR3 has 12 residues. CDR1 SGDLS and CDR2 YYNGEE come from the germline V gene. The sequencing sample was made of naive CD8+ T cells from blood cultured with dendritic cells. Subset denoted: CD45RA+ naive T cells. J is TRBJ2-7 and V is TRBV9; D unresolved. This sequence originates from a human donor in good health. CDR3 DNA: TGTGCCAGCAGCGTAGAAGACTACGAGCAGTACTTC. Its protein product is CASSVEDYEQYF.